The 4 T cell receptor beta chains below were found in one sample sequenced in a study of beta chain features in type 1 diabetes. Expressed TCRB transcripts were sequenced, since all the RNA that had been isolated was reverse transcribed. Data came from immunoSEQ multiplex PCR; TCRdb stores just in-frame clones and leaves some out. Among about 900,000 clones listed, under 20% were seen once. Sequencing was done on a sample of naive CD4+ T cells from blood. The receptors originated from a woman between 18 and 29 years old in good health.

The chain carries TRBV18 and TRBJ2-3; D gene ambiguous. V lost 3 bases, J lost 5 bases, and 9 bases lay in between. The CDR3 totals 13 residues. The germline V gene has CDR1 KGHSH and CDR2 LQKENI. CDR3 amino acids: CASSPTEKDTQYF. Written as DNA, the CDR3 is TGTGCCAGCTCACCTACAGAGAAAGATACGCAGTATTTT.

The chain has TRBV28 and TRBJ2-1; 11 nucleotides line up with TRBD2. This CDR3 region has 15 residues. The trim removed 6 bases at V and 7 bases at J, leaving 8 bases unmatched. Germline V gene lookup returns CDR1 MDHEN and CDR2 SYDVKM. CDR3 DNA: TGTGCCAGCAGCCTTAGCGGGAGGGCGAGGAATGAGCAGTTCTTC. It translates to CASSLSGRARNEQFF.

A few counts support this clone. This chain connects TRBV7-2 to TRBJ2-7; a possible D gene is TRBD2 (7 bases). The V gene's germline CDR1 is SGHTA and CDR2 FQGNSA. This CDR3 has 16 residues. Deletions cut 5 bases from V and 0 bases from J, with 17 bases between. The CDR3 bases are TGTGCCAGCAGCAAGCAAAGCGGGACAAGCTCCTACGAGCAGTACTTC. This encodes CASSKQSGTSSYEQYF.

The genes are TRBV9 and TRBJ1-3; 8 nucleotides line up with TRBD1. Germline V gene data show CDR1 as SGDLS and CDR2 as YYNGEE. V was pared by 3 bases and J by 2 bases, with 4 bases of the junction left unmatched. This CDR3 spans 15 amino acids. The CDR3 DNA follows: TGTGCCAGCAGCGAGACAGGGGCCACTGGAAACACCATATATTTT. Translating gives CASSETGATGNTIYF.